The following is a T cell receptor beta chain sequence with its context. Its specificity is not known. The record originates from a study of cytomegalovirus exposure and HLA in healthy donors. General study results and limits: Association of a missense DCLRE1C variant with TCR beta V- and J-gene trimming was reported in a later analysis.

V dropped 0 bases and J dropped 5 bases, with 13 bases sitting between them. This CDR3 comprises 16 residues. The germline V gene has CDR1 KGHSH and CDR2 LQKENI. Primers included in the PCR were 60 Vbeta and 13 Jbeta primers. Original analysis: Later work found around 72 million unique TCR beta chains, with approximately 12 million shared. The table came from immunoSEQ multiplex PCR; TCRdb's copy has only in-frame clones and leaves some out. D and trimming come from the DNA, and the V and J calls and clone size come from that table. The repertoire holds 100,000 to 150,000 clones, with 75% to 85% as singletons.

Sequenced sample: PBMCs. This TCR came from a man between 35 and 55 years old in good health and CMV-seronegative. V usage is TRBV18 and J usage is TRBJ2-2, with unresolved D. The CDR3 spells CASSPPLPSSTGELFF. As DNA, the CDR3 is TGTGCCAGCTCACCACCGCTTCCAAGCTCAACCGGGGAGCTGTTTTTT.